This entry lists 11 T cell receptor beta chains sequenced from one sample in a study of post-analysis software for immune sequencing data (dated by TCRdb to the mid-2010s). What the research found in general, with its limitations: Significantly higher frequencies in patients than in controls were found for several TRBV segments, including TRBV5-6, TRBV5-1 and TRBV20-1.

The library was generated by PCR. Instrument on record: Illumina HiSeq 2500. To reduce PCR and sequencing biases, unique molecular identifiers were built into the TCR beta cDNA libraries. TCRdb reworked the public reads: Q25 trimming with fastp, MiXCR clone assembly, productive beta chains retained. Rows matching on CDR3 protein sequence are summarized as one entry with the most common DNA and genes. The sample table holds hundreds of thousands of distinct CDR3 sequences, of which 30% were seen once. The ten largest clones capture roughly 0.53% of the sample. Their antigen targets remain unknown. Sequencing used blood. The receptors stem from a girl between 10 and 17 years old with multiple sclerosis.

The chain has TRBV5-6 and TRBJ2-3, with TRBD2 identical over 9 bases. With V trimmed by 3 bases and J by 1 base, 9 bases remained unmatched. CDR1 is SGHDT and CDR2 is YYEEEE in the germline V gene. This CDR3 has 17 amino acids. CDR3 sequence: CASSWGGSGGGTDTQYF. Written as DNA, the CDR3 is TGTGCCAGCAGCTGGGGGGGTAGCGGGGGTGGCACAGATACGCAGTATTTT. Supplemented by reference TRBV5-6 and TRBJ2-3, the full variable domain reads DAGVTQSPTHLIKTRGQQVTLRCSPKSGHDTVSWYQQALGQGPQFIFQYYEEEERQRGNFPDRFSGHQFPNYSSELNVNALLLGDSALYLCASSWGGSGGGTDTQYFGPGTRLTVL.

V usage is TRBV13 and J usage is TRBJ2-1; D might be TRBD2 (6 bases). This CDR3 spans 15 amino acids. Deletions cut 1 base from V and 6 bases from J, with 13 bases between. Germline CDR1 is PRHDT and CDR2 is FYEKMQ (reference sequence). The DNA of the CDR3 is TGTGCCAGCAGCTTAGCGGGAGAATCGGGCAATGAGCAGTTCTTC. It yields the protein CASSLAGESGNEQFF.

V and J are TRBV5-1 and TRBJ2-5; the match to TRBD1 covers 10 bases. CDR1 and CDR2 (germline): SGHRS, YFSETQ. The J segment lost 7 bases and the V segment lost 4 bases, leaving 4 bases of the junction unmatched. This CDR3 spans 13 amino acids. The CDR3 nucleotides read TGCGCCAGCAGCCGGGACAGGGGAACGACCCAGTACTTC. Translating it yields CASSRDRGTTQYF.

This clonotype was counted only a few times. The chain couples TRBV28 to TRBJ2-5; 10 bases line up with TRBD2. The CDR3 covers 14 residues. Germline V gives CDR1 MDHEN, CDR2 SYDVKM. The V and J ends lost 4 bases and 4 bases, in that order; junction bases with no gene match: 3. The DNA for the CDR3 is TGTGCCAGCAGTTCATTAGCGGGAGGAGAGACCCAGTACTTC. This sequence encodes CASSSLAGGETQYF.

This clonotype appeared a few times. The CDR3 loop reads CASSLEQGHGYTF. The CDR3 DNA follows: TGTGCCAGCAGCTTGGAACAGGGTCATGGCTACACCTTC. The chain combines TRBV5-4 with TRBJ1-2, with a possible D match to TRBD1 (6 bases). Between the trimmed V and J ends, which lost 0 bases and 6 bases, there was a span of 9 bases. Germline CDR1 and CDR2: SGHNT and YYREEE (reference sequence). The CDR3 is 13 residues long.

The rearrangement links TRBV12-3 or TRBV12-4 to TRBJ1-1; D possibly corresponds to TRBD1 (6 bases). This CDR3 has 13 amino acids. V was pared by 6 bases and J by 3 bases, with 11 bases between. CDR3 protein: CASRPRQDTEAFF. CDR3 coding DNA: TGTGCCAGCAGACCAAGACAGGACACTGAAGCTTTCTTT.

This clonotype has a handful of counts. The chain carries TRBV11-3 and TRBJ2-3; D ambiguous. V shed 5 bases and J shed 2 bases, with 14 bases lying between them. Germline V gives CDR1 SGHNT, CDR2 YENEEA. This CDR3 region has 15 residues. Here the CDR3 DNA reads TGTGCCAGCAGCCGCCAAGGGTTTAACACAGATACGCAGTATTTT. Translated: CASSRQGFNTDTQYF.

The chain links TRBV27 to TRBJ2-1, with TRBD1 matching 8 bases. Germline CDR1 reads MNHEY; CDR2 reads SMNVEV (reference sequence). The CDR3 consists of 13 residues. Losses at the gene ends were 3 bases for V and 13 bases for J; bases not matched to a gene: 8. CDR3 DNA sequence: TGTGCCAGCAGTTTCGGCAGGGGGCGCGGCCAGTTCTTC. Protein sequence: CASSFGRGRGQFF.

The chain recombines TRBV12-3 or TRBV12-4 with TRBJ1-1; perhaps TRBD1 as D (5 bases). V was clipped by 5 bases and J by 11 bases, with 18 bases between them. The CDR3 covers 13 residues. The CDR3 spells CASSVLLSRGAFF. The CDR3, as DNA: TGTGCCAGCAGTGTCCTATTGTCTCGGGGCGCTTTCTTT.

The CDR3: CSALGGDGNTIYF. The DNA for the CDR3 is TGCAGTGCGCTTGGCGGGGATGGAAACACCATATATTTT. The chain carries TRBV20-1 and TRBJ1-3; the D is unclear. The CDR3 has 13 residues. Trimming removed 6 bases at V and 3 bases at J, with 12 bases between. The germline V gene encodes CDR1 DFQATT and CDR2 SNEGSKA (reference sequence).

The CDR3 loop is CSASDVAGETQYF. The DNA for the CDR3 is TGCAGTGCTAGTGACGTGGCAGGCGAGACCCAGTACTTC. The chain carries TRBV20-1 and TRBJ2-5; D uncertain. CDR1 DFQATT and CDR2 SNEGSKA come from the germline V gene (reference sequence). V shed 3 bases and J shed 5 bases, with 13 bases lying between them. CDR3 size: 13 residues.